One and the same sample provided the 7 T cell receptor beta chains below, sequenced in a study of cytomegalovirus exposure and HLA in healthy donors. 60 Vbeta and 13 Jbeta primers were used in PCR. The table came from immunoSEQ multiplex PCR; TCRdb's copy has only in-frame clones and leaves some out. The sample carries some 130,000 clones, 80% recorded once. Sequenced sample: PBMCs. The origin of the receptors is a man in his forties or fifties in good health and CMV-seronegative.

The chain joins TRBV19 to TRBJ1-5, with D possibly being TRBD1 (6 bases). Germline V gives CDR1 LNHDA, CDR2 SQIVND (reference sequence). This CDR3 has 15 amino acids. V dropped 1 base and J dropped 2 bases, with 9 bases sitting between them. The CDR3 sequence is CASSIGRQGNQPQHF. The DNA for the CDR3 is TGTGCCAGTAGTATAGGCCGACAGGGCAATCAGCCCCAGCATTTT.

The V call is TRBV4-1, the J call TRBJ2-7; TRBD1 matches at 7 bases. This CDR3 is built from 15 residues. V trimming: 2 bases; J trimming: 1 base; junction bases outside the gene matches: 5. Per the germline V gene, CDR1 is MGHRA and CDR2 is YSYEKL. The CDR3 region has the DNA TGCGCCAGCAGCCAACTACCGGGACAGTCCTACGAGCAGTACTTC. Amino acid sequence: CASSQLPGQSYEQYF.

This clone was seen just once. The genes are TRBV7-6 and TRBJ2-3; 8 bases are shared with TRBD1. Germline V gene lookup returns CDR1 SGHVS and CDR2 FNYEAQ. V shed 5 bases and J 6 bases; nucleotides not matched to a gene: 4. The length of the CDR3 is 13 residues. The CDR3 coding sequence is TGTGCCAGCAGCACGCGGACAGGGGATACGCAGTATTTT. This encodes CASSTRTGDTQYF.

The chain employs TRBV5-1 and TRBJ2-1; D may be TRBD2 (5 bases). The V end was cut by 4 bases, the J end by 0 bases, with 11 bases between. The CDR3 is made up of 15 amino acids. Germline values: CDR1 SGHRS, CDR2 YFSETQ. The CDR3 coding sequence is TGCGCCAGCAGCCAGAGTCGGGGCTCCTACAATGAGCAGTTCTTC. Encoded protein: CASSQSRGSYNEQFF.

The J gene is TRBJ1-5, the V gene TRBV2, with TRBD1 matching over 12 bases. The CDR3 length is 20 residues. Per the germline V gene, CDR1 is SNHLY and CDR2 is FYNNEI. J lost 1 base, V lost 0 bases, and 10 bases had no gene match. This CDR3 reads CASSEALGTGGGLSNQPQHF. The CDR3 DNA follows: TGTGCCAGCAGTGAAGCGCTCGGGACAGGGGGCGGATTGAGCAATCAGCCCCAGCATTTT. The complete variable domain, with remaining parts taken from reference TRBV2 and TRBJ1-5, reads EPEVTQTPSHQVTQMGQEVILRCVPISNHLYFYWYRQILGQKVEFLVSFYNNEISEKSEIFDDQFSVERPDGSNFTLKIRSTKLEDSAMYFCASSEALGTGGGLSNQPQHFGDGTRLSIL.

This clone was recorded once. The rearrangement joins TRBV2 to TRBJ1-6, with 7 bases fitting TRBD1. J was trimmed by 10 bases and V by 7 bases; bases with no gene match: 10. The CDR3 sequence is 14 residues long. CDR1 SNHLY and CDR2 FYNNEI come from the germline V gene. The CDR3 DNA sequence: TGTGCCAGCAACCCTCTCCAGGGGGGCTCACCCCTCCACTTT. Encoded protein: CASNPLQGGSPLHF. The whole variable domain, filled in from reference TRBV2 and TRBJ1-6, reads EPEVTQTPSHQVTQMGQEVILRCVPISNHLYFYWYRQILGQKVEFLVSFYNNEISEKSEIFDDQFSVERPDGSNFTLKIRSTKLEDSAMYFCASNPLQGGSPLHFGNGTRLTVT.

The CDR3 nucleotides are TGTGCGACCACGTGGGGCGCCCAAGAGACCCAGTACTTC. Translated: CATTWGAQETQYF. The chain carries TRBV30 and TRBJ2-5; maybe TRBD1 (5 bases). This CDR3 has 13 residues. Germline V CDR1 and CDR2: GTSNPN, SVGIG (reference sequence). The whole variable domain, remainder taken from reference TRBV30 and TRBJ2-5, is SQTIHQWPATLVQPVGSPLSLECTVEGTSNPNLYWYRQAAGRGLQLLFYSVGIGQISSEVPQNLSASRPQDRQFILSSKKLLLSDSGFYLCATTWGAQETQYFGPGTRLLVL.